This section outlines one T cell receptor (beta chain) sequence together with its context. This entry is derived from a study of T cell changes during pregnancy in multiple sclerosis. The germline gives CDR1 MNHEY, CDR2 SVGAGI. V was pared by 6 bases and J by 6 bases, with 18 bases between. The CDR3 runs to 15 residues. Sequencing used immunoSEQ multiplex PCR; TCRdb keeps in-frame clones, though not all of them. The sample gives approximately 100,000 clones, about 89% of which show up once; roughly 3.5% is in the top ten. The source is a female donor with multiple sclerosis, enrolled in a pregnancy study. This chain links TRBV6-5 with TRBJ2-1, with D perhaps TRBD2 (5 bases). Source: peripheral blood, taken after pregnancy. The CDR3 DNA follows: TGTGCCAGCAGCAAGAGCGGAGGTTTGGGCAATGAGCAGTTCTTC. Its translation: CASSKSGGLGNEQFF.